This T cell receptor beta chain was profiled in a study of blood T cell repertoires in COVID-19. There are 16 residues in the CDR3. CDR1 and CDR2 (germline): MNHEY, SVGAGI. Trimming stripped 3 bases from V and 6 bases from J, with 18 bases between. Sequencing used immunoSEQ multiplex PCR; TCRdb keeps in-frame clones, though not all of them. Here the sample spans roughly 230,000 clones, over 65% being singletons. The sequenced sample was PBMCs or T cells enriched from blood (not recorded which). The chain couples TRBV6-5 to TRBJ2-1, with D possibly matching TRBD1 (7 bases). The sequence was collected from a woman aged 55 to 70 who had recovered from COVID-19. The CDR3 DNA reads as TGTGCCAGCAGTTATGGAGGGGGCGGCCTCGGCAATGAGCAGTTCTTC. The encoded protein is CASSYGGGGLGNEQFF.